This record looks at one T cell receptor (beta chain) sequence and its context. The data were taken from a study of T cell responses to AZD1222 COVID-19 vaccine. Profiling relied on immunoSEQ multiplex PCR, and the TCRdb table lists in-frame clones only, not all of them. Altogether approximately 150,000 clones are present, about 90% being singletons, with the ten largest covering roughly 2%. Germline assignment: CDR1 LNHDA and CDR2 SQIVND (reference sequence). This CDR3 has 14 residues. Trimming took 8 bases from V and 2 from J, leaving 12 bases between them. The sample consisted of peripheral blood, taken 28 days after the second AZD1222 dose. This receptor was taken from an adult who received the AZD1222 COVID-19 vaccine. The J gene is TRBJ1-4, the V gene TRBV19; maybe TRBD1 (6 bases). DNA for the CDR3: TGTGCCAGTTGGGGGCGGAAGACTAATGAAAAACTGTTTTTT. Translation: CASWGRKTNEKLFF.